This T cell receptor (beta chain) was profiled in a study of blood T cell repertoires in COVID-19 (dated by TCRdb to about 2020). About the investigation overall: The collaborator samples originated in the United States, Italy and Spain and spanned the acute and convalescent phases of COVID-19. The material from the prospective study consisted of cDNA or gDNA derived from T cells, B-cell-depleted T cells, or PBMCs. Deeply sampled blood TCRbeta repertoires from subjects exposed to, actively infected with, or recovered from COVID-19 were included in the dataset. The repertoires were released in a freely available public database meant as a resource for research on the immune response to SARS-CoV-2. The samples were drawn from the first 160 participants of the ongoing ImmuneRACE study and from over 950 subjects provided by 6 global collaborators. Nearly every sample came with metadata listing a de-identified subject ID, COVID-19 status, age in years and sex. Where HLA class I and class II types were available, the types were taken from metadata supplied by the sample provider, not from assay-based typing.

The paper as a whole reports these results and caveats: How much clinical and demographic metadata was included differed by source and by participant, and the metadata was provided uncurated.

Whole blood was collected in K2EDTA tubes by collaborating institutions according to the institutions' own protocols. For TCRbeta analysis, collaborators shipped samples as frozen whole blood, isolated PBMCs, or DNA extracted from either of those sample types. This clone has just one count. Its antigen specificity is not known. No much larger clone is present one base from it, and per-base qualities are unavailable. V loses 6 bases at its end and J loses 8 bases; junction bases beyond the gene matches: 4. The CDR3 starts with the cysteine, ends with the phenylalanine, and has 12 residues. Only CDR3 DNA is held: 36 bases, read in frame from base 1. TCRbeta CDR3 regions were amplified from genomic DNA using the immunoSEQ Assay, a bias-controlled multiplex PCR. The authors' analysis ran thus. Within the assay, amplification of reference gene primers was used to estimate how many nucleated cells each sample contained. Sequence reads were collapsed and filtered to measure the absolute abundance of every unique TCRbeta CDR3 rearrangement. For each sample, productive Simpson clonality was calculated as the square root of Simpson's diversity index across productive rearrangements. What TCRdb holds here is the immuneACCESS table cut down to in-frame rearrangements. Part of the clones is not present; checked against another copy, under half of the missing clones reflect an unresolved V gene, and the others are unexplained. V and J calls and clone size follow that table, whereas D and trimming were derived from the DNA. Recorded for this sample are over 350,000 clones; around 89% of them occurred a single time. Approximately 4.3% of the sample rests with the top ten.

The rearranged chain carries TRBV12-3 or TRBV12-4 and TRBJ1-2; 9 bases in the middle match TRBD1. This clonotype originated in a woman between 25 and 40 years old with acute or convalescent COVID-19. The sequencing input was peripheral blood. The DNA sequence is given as TGTGCCAGCAGAACAGGGGGCACGGGCTACACCTTC. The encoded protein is CASRTGGTGYTF.